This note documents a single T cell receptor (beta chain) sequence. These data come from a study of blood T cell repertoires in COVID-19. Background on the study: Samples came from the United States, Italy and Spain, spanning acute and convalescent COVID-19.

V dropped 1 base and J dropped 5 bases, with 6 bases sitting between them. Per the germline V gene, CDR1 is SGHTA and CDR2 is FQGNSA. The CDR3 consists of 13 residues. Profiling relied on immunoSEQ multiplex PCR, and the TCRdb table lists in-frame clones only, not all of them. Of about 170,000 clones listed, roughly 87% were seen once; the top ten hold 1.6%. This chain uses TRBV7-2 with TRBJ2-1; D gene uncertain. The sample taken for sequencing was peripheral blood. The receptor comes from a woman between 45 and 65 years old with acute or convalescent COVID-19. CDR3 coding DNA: TGTGCCAGCAGCTTAGTTCCTAACAATGAGCAGTTCTTC. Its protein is CASSLVPNNEQFF.